These T cell receptor beta chains were read from a single sample in a study of T-cell reconstitution after alpha-beta-depleted transplantation in children. Via MiXCR, TCRdb re-called the PCR reads, giving one row per CDR3 protein. Seen here are about 470,000 distinct CDR3 sequences, roughly two fifths observed once, and the top ten hold roughly 27%. Sequenced here: PBMCs, sampled before TCRalphabeta/CD19-depleted stem cell transplant. The receptors originated from a girl aged 2 to 9 with aplastic anemia, due to receive a stem cell transplant. Both conserved end residues are part of each CDR3. The D gene is left open where the match is weak. Clone size is given for some rows only: seen once, a few or many times, or a class if the clone is expanded.

>18|TRBD2|TRBV3-1|-|TRBJ2-3
TGTGCCAGCAGCCGAAAGGGTCTGCGGGGGGAGTTTTCAGATACGCAGTATTTT
CASSRKGLRGEFSDTQYF
>15|-|TRBV20-1|-|TRBJ2-5
TGCAGTGCCTCTGGCAGGGCCGGCGTAGAAGAGACCCAGTACTTC
CSASGRAGVEETQYF
>16|-|TRBV15|once|TRBJ2-6
TGTGCCACCAGCAGAGAAACAGAGGCTGGGGCCAACGTCCTGACTTTC
CATSRETEAGANVLTF
>13|-|TRBV10-3|-|TRBJ2-1
TGTGCCATCAGTGAGAGTAGGGCCTTGGGGCAGTTCTTC
CAISESRALGQFF
>11|-|TRBV29-1|-|TRBJ1-5
TGCACCCTTACACGGGGGCAGCCCCAGCATTTT
CTLTRGQPQHF
>14|-|TRBV29-1|once|TRBJ1-2
TGCAGCGTTGAAATGCAGGAGTCTAACTATGGCTACACCTTC
CSVEMQESNYGYTF
>15|-|TRBV5-1|many|TRBJ2-2
TGCGCCAGCAGCTTGGGGGCCCTGAACACCGGGGAGCTGTTTTTT
CASSLGALNTGELFF
>12|TRBD2|TRBV27|-|TRBJ2-5
TGTGCCAGCAGACGGGGGGTGGAGGCCCAGTACTTC
CASRRGVEAQYF
>15|TRBD2|TRBV20-1|-|TRBJ2-1
TGCAGTGCGACTAGCGGTGCGAGCTCCTACAATGAGCAGTTCTTC
CSATSGASSYNEQFF
>13|-|TRBV29-1|few|TRBJ2-7
TGCAGCGTTGAGGCTGTCGGAACCTACGAGCAGTACTTC
CSVEAVGTYEQYF
>18|TRBD2|TRBV7-9|-|TRBJ2-3
TGTGCCAGCAGCCAGACTAGCGGGAGAGCATCTCACACAGATACGCAGTATTTT
CASSQTSGRASHTDTQYF
>18|TRBD2|TRBV5-1|many|TRBJ2-1
TGCGCCAGCAGCTTGCCAAGGACTAGCGGCCCCCGGGGCGATGAGCAGTTCTTC
CASSLPRTSGPRGDEQFF
>13|-|TRBV28|-|TRBJ2-3
TGTGCCAGTAGCCAAACCGACAAGGATACGCAGTATTTT
CASSQTDKDTQYF
>15|TRBD2|TRBV5-4|-|TRBJ2-1
TGTGCCAGCAGCCCCGAGCGGGGGAACTACAATGAGCAGTTCTTC
CASSPERGNYNEQFF
>15|-|TRBV5-1|-|TRBJ2-7
TGCGCCAGCACCCTCTTACCCAGGTACCCATTCGAGCAGTACTTC
CASTLLPRYPFEQYF
>14|-|TRBV11-2|once|TRBJ1-6
TGTGCCAGCAGCTTAGGGGCACTGGGGTCACCCCTCCACTTT
CASSLGALGSPLHF
>17|-|TRBV20-1|few|TRBJ1-5
TGCAGTGCTAGAGACGCCCGGGGGACTAATAGCAATCAGCCCCAGCATTTT
CSARDARGTNSNQPQHF
>15|-|TRBV5-1|few|TRBJ1-4
TGCGCCAGCAGCTTGGCCGTGGATCGCGGGGGGAAACTGTTTTTT
CASSLAVDRGGKLFF
>14|-|TRBV29-1|-|TRBJ2-5
TGCAGCGTGGGGAGCTGGGACGGTCAAGAGACCCAGTACTTC
CSVGSWDGQETQYF
>13|-|TRBV4-2|few|TRBJ2-7
TGTGCCAGCAGCCAAGACAGCGTGGGCGAGCAGTACTTC
CASSQDSVGEQYF
>14|-|TRBV12-3/TRBV12-4|many|TRBJ2-7
TGTGCCAGCAGTTTAAGTCAGGTTACCTACGAGCAGTACTTC
CASSLSQVTYEQYF
>19|TRBD2|TRBV10-3|-|TRBJ2-1
TGTGCCATCAGTGAGGGGGGACATTTACTAGCGGGAGTTGGGAATGAGCAGTTCTTC
CAISEGGHLLAGVGNEQFF
>14|-|TRBV7-2|-|TRBJ1-6
TGTGCCAGCAGCTTAGGGTACGGCAATTCACCCCTCCACTTT
CASSLGYGNSPLHF
>13|-|TRBV10-1|-|TRBJ2-5
TGCGCCAGAGGCGGGCGGATGCAAGAGACCCAGTACTTC
CARGGRMQETQYF
>16|TRBD2|TRBV4-2|-|TRBJ2-3
TGTGCCAGCAGCCAAGTGATGACTAGCGGGGGAGATACGCAGTATTTT
CASSQVMTSGGDTQYF
>16|-|TRBV28|many|TRBJ2-3
TGTGCCAGCAGTTTATATACGCCAGCCAGGGCGGATACGCAGTATTTT
CASSLYTPARADTQYF
>16|TRBD1|TRBV5-5|-|TRBJ2-4
TGTGCCAGCAGCCCAGGGACAGGGCGAGCCAAAAACATTCAGTACTTC
CASSPGTGRAKNIQYF
>17|-|TRBV12-3/TRBV12-4|-|TRBJ2-1
TGTGCCAGCACCTCAGGACCCGGGGGAGGCTCCTACAATGAGCAGTTCTTC
CASTSGPGGGSYNEQFF
>14|-|TRBV5-1|many|TRBJ2-1
TGCGCCAGCAGCCTGGAGCGGACAGTCGGGGAGCAGTTCTTC
CASSLERTVGEQFF
>12|-|TRBV6-2/TRBV6-3|-|TRBJ2-7
TGTGCCAGCAGCCACACGAGGTACGAGCAGTACTTC
CASSHTRYEQYF
>20|TRBD1|TRBV4-1|-|TRBJ2-4
TGCGCCAGCAGCCAAGAGCCCCTAACGGGACAGGGGCTAGCCAAAAACATTCAGTACTTC
CASSQEPLTGQGLAKNIQYF
>13|-|TRBV20-1|-|TRBJ2-7
TGCAGTGCTAGGACGCAGGAATCCTACGAGCAGTACTTC
CSARTQESYEQYF
>16|-|TRBV10-1|many|TRBJ1-5
TGCGCCAGCCTCCTCGGGGTTGGCAGCTGGAACCAGCCCCAGCATTTT
CASLLGVGSWNQPQHF
>16|TRBD2|TRBV19|few|TRBJ2-1
TGTGCCAGTAGTTCCTGGACTAGCGGGAAAGTCCATGAGCAGTTCTTC
CASSSWTSGKVHEQFF
>16|-|TRBV4-1|-|TRBJ2-1
TGCGCCAGCAGCCAAGTAGGTAGGGGCCGATACAATGAGCAGTTCTTC
CASSQVGRGRYNEQFF